The sequence of this TCR beta chain was determined in a study of blood T cell repertoires in COVID-19. Whole-study context: There were acute and convalescent COVID-19 samples, and they came from the United States, Italy and Spain. T cells, B-cell-depleted T cells, or PBMCs supplied cDNA or gDNA.

As handled by the study authors: Using reference gene primer amplification, nucleated cell counts were estimated. The method was immunoSEQ multiplex PCR; TCRdb's version includes in-frame clones alone and lacks a portion of them. From that table come the V and J calls and clone size; the DNA was used to work out D and trimming. The table lists over 150,000 clones, approximately 84% of them singletons, with less than 15% in the top ten. The V end was cut by 0 bases, the J end by 6 bases, with 14 bases between. CDR1 and CDR2 from the germline V gene are LGHDT and YNNKEL (reference sequence). The CDR3 runs 15 residues.

This chain uses TRBV3-1 (or the pseudogene TRBV3-2) with TRBJ1-2, with D hard to call. The TCR was taken from a man aged 18 to 29 with active or convalescent COVID-19. The sample was peripheral blood. The CDR3 loop reads CASSQEGARTNGYTF. The DNA of the CDR3 is TGTGCCAGCAGCCAAGAGGGAGCAAGAACAAATGGCTACACCTTC.